What follows are 6 T cell receptor beta chains derived from one specimen sequenced in a study of shared clonotypes between healthy human individuals. As defined, naive CD8 cells were CD45RO-negative and positively selected for CCR7, with terminally differentiated effector memory CD45RA+ cells excluded. Libraries were prepared by immunoSEQ multiplex PCR; TCRdb keeps only in-frame clonotypes and omits some of them. The sample records around 620,000 clones, approximately 95% being singletons. What was sequenced was naive CD8+ T cells sorted from blood. The receptors stem from a woman aged 30 to 39 in good health.

The chain joins TRBV28 to TRBJ2-7; D is ambiguous. The CDR3 is 13 residues long. Germline CDR1 MDHEN, CDR2 SYDVKM. The CDR3 nucleotides are TGTTCCGCGACCCCCAGCAGCGACTACGAGCAGTACTTC. This translates into CSATPSSDYEQYF.

The CDR3 nucleotides read TGTGCCAGCAGTTCTGGGACTAGCGGAAGCGGCGACGAGCAGTACTTC. This translates into CASSSGTSGSGDEQYF. The J gene is TRBJ2-7, the V gene TRBV28; TRBD2 agrees at 11 bases. Germline V gene data show CDR1 as MDHEN and CDR2 as SYDVKM. This CDR3 has 16 residues. J lost 5 bases, V lost 4 bases, and 10 bases had no gene match.

The rearrangement links TRBV27 to TRBJ2-7; D remains unclear. V was clipped by 1 base and J by 0 bases, with 4 bases between them. The CDR3 spans 13 residues. Germline values: CDR1 MNHEY, CDR2 SMNVEV (reference sequence). The CDR3 here is CASSLLVSYEQYF. The CDR3 DNA reads as TGTGCCAGCAGTTTATTGGTCTCCTACGAGCAGTACTTC.

The chain couples TRBV29-1 to TRBJ1-1, with D unclear. V was clipped by 5 bases and J by 5 bases, with 21 bases between them. The CDR3 is 15 residues long. CDR1 is SQVTM and CDR2 is ANQGSEA in the germline V gene. The CDR3 DNA follows: TGCAGCGTTCAACCTGGAAAGGGTGAAGGAACTGAAGCTTTCTTT. Translating it yields CSVQPGKGEGTEAFF.

V gene TRBV16 combines with J gene TRBJ1-1; no clear D gene. The CDR3 spans 16 residues. CDR1 and CDR2 (germline): KGHSY, FQNENV. Trimming took off 4 bases at V and 3 bases at J, with 18 bases between the two ends. The CDR3 loop reads CASSRASAVVDTEAFF. The CDR3 DNA reads TGTGCCAGCAGCCGCGCCTCGGCAGTCGTGGACACTGAAGCTTTCTTT.

The chain has TRBV5-6 and TRBJ2-7; 8 bases match TRBD1. Trimming removed 3 bases from V and 0 bases from J; junction bases left unmatched: 2. The germline CDR1 and CDR2 sequences are SGHDT and YYEEEE. The CDR3 is 14 amino acids. DNA of the CDR3: TGTGCCAGCAGCTGGGACAGGAGCTCCTACGAGCAGTACTTC. It translates to CASSWDRSSYEQYF.